This entry lists 3 T cell receptor beta chains sequenced from one sample in a study of blood T cell repertoires in COVID-19. Only in-frame clones appear in the TCRdb table, and some are missing; sequencing was by immunoSEQ multiplex PCR. The sample has 55,000 to 95,000 clones; 80% to 85% are singletons. The sample comprised peripheral blood. Receptors originate from a woman aged 55-75 years with acute or convalescent COVID-19.

The rearrangement links TRBV2 to TRBJ1-1, with D tentatively TRBD1 (5 bases). CDR3 length: 11 residues. The ends were cut back, 6 bases at V and 7 bases at J, with 9 bases in the middle. The germline V gene encodes CDR1 SNHLY and CDR2 FYNNEI. CDR3 in DNA: TGTGCCAGCAGCATGGGGCGTGAAGCTTTCTTT. Residues: CASSMGREAFF.

The rearrangement uses TRBV6-5 and TRBJ2-7; 7 nucleotides line up with TRBD2. Losses at the gene ends were 6 bases for V and 6 bases for J; bases not matched to a gene: 14. CDR3 length: 15 amino acids. Germline CDR1 reads MNHEY; CDR2 reads SVGAGI. Here the CDR3 reads CASSRESGVRGEQYF. For the CDR3, the DNA is TGTGCCAGCAGCCGAGAAAGCGGGGTAAGAGGCGAGCAGTACTTC.

The chain carries TRBV28 and TRBJ1-2; tentative D call: TRBD1 (6 bases). The germline CDR1 and CDR2 sequences are MDHEN and SYDVKM. The CDR3 length is 15 residues. V shed 3 bases and J shed 0 bases, with 11 bases lying between them. DNA of the CDR3: TGTGCCAGCAGTTTTCCGGGACACACTAACTATGGCTACACCTTC. This codes for CASSFPGHTNYGYTF.